This T cell receptor (beta chain) appears in the sequencing data of a study of CD8+ T cells in alopecia areata. The study, taken as a whole, reports: Persistence during tofacitinib was seen for many expanded lesional clones in scalp and blood.

Points on this clone: Its antigen is unknown.

Treatment of the sample: oral pan-JAK inhibitor, 5-10 mg twice daily. Separation by sorting yielded CD4+ and CD8+ T cells from PBMCs. TCR sequencing used cDNA made by reverse transcription of extracted RNA. The assay was immunoSEQ multiplex PCR, and TCRdb's table has in-frame clones only and misses some. The sample records under 150,000 clones, less than 60% being singletons. The ends lost 6 bases at V and 8 bases at J; junction bases unmatched: 7. There are 13 residues in the CDR3. Germline-derived CDR1 and CDR2 are MNHEY and SVGAGI. The specimen comprised CD4+ T cells sorted from blood, sampled at week 24, from a patient treated with tofacitinib. The chain carries TRBV6-5 and TRBJ2-1; 7 bases are a match to TRBD1. The sequence derives from a human donor with alopecia areata. The CDR3 nucleotides are TGTGCCAGCAGACGGGACAGCATGGATGAGCAGTTCTTC. Protein sequence: CASRRDSMDEQFF.